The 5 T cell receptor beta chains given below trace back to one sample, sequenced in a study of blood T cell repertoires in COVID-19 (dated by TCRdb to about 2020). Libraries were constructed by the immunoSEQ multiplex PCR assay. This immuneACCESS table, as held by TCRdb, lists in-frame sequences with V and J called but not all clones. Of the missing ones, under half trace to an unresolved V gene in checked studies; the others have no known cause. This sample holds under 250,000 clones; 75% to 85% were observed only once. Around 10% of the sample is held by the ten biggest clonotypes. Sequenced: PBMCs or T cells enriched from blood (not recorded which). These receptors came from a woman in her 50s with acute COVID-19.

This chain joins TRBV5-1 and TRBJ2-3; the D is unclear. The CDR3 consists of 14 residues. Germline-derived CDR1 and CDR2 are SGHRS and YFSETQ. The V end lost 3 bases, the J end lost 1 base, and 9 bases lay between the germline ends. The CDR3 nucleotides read TGCGCCAGCAGCTGGGCCGGCGGCACAGATACGCAGTATTTT. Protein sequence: CASSWAGGTDTQYF. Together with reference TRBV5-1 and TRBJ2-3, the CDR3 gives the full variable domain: KAGVTQTPRYLIKTRGQQVTLSCSPISGHRSVSWYQQTPGQGLQFLFEYFSETQRNKGNFPGRFSGRQFSNSRSEMNVSTLELGDSALYLCASSWAGGTDTQYFGPGTRLTVL.

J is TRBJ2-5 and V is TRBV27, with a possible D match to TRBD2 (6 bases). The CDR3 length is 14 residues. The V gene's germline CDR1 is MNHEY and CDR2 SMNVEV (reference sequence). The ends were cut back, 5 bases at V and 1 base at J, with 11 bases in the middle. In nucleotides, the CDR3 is TGTGCCAGCAGTCCCGTGGGACTCCAAGAGACCCAGTACTTC. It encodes CASSPVGLQETQYF.

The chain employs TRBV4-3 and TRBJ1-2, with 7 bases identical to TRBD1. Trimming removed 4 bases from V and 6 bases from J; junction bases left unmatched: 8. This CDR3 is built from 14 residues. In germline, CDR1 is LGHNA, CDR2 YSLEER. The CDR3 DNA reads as TGCGCCAGCAGCCCCAGGGGGGCCTACCATGGCTACACCTTC. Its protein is CASSPRGAYHGYTF.

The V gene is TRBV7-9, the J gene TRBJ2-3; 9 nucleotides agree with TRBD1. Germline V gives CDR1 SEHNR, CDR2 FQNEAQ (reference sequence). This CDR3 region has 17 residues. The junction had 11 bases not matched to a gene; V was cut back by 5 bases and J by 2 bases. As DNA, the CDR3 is TGTGCCAGCAGCCCCGTCCGACAGGGGGTTCACACAGATACGCAGTATTTT. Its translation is CASSPVRQGVHTDTQYF.

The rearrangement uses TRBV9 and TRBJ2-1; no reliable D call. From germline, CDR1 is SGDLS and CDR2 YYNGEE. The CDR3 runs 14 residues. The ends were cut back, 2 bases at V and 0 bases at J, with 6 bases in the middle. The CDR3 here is CASSVDSSYNEQFF. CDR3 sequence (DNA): TGTGCCAGCAGCGTCGATAGCTCCTACAATGAGCAGTTCTTC. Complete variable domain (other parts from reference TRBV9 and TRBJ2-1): DSGVTQTPKHLITATGQRVTLRCSPRSGDLSVYWYQQSLDQGLQFLIQYYNGEERAKGNILERFSAQQFPDLHSELNLSSLELGDSALYFCASSVDSSYNEQFFGPGTRLTVL.